Listed below are T cell receptor beta chains from one sample, sequenced in a study of blood T cell repertoires in COVID-19. TCRdb's table, derived via immunoSEQ multiplex PCR, lists solely in-frame clones and lacks some. Of some 140,000 clones listed, about 85% are singletons. The sample taken for sequencing was peripheral blood. The receptors stem from a man between 60 and 70 years old with COVID-19, enrolled during active disease. Both conserved end residues are part of each CDR3. Fields, in order: clone size, V gene, D gene, J gene, CDR3 protein, CDR3 DNA. D genes are given only for firm matches. Clone size is given for some rows only: seen once, a few or many times, or a class if the clone is expanded.

NA	TRBV28	TRBD1	TRBJ1-4	CASSLDRDEKLFF	TGTGCCAGCAGTTTGGACAGGGATGAAAAACTGTTTTTT
NA	TRBV24-1	TRBD2	TRBJ2-1	CATSDFATSGRALNNEQFF	TGTGCCACCAGTGATTTCGCGACTAGCGGGAGGGCCCTGAACAATGAGCAGTTCTTC
NA	TRBV18	TRBD1	TRBJ2-3	CASSLGQGSTDTQYF	TGTGCCAGCTCACTAGGACAGGGAAGCACAGATACGCAGTATTTT
once	TRBV10-3	TRBD1	TRBJ1-2	CAIGQGDGYTF	TGTGCCATCGGACAGGGGGATGGCTACACCTTC
once	TRBV18	NA	TRBJ1-3	CASSRQGTGNTIYF	TGTGCCAGCTCCCGCCAGGGAACTGGAAACACCATATATTTT
NA	TRBV4-1	NA	TRBJ1-4	CASSPEAGTWEKLFF	TGCGCCAGCAGCCCGGAGGCGGGAACGTGGGAAAAACTGTTTTTT
few	TRBV7-2	TRBD2	TRBJ2-3	CASSLSSGRGADTQYF	TGTGCCAGCAGCTTATCTAGCGGGAGAGGGGCAGATACGCAGTATTTT
NA	TRBV6-1	TRBD1	TRBJ1-1	CASSEALTGQGREAFF	TGTGCCAGCAGTGAAGCCTTAACGGGACAGGGGAGGGAAGCTTTCTTT
few	TRBV19	NA	TRBJ1-1	CASSIGRGTEAFF	TGTGCCAGTAGTATCGGGCGGGGAACTGAAGCTTTCTTT
NA	TRBV27	NA	TRBJ1-4	CASSFRLSGTTNEKLFF	TGTGCCAGCAGTTTCAGGCTTTCGGGAACAACTAATGAAAAACTGTTTTTT
NA	TRBV28	NA	TRBJ2-2	CASSLRPGRSPNTGELFF	TGTGCCAGCAGTTTAAGGCCAGGTCGCTCCCCGAACACCGGGGAGCTGTTTTTT
NA	TRBV14	TRBD2	TRBJ2-3	CASSRGLAGLDTQYF	TGTGCCAGCAGCCGTGGACTAGCGGGCCTCGATACGCAGTATTTT
NA	TRBV6-6	TRBD1	TRBJ1-6	CASIMDRANSPLHF	TGTGCCAGCATCATGGACAGGGCTAATTCACCCCTCCACTTT
NA	TRBV10-2	TRBD1	TRBJ2-5	CASRTGVKETQYF	TGCGCCAGCAGGACAGGGGTAAAAGAGACCCAGTACTTC
NA	TRBV9	NA	TRBJ1-4	CASSGQTTATNEKLFF	TGTGCCAGCAGCGGACAAACGACAGCAACTAATGAAAAACTGTTTTTT
few	TRBV18	TRBD2	TRBJ2-2	CASSPPGLSGGTGELFF	TGTGCCAGCTCACCACCTGGACTGAGCGGGGGCACCGGGGAGCTGTTTTTT
NA	TRBV29-1	NA	TRBJ1-4	CSVAVTNEKLFF	TGCAGCGTTGCCGTAACTAATGAAAAACTGTTTTTT
NA	TRBV11-3	NA	TRBJ1-2	CASSLEGRQANYGYTF	TGTGCCAGCAGCTTAGAAGGTCGGCAGGCTAACTATGGCTACACCTTC
NA	TRBV13	TRBD1	TRBJ2-7	CASSPWTGGGYEQYF	TGTGCCAGCAGCCCCTGGACAGGGGGTGGCTACGAGCAGTACTTC
NA	TRBV19	NA	TRBJ1-2	CASSMGQTGRGYRRGYTF	TGTGCCAGTAGTATGGGGCAAACCGGCAGGGGATATCGCCGTGGCTACACCTTC
once	TRBV5-1	NA	TRBJ1-1	CASQVNREKAFF	TGCGCCAGCCAGGTGAACAGGGAAAAAGCTTTCTTT
NA	TRBV29-1	NA	TRBJ2-7	CSVGEGGPTYEQYF	TGCAGCGTTGGTGAGGGGGGGCCCACCTACGAGCAGTACTTC